This T cell receptor beta chain came from a study of neurological immune-mediated disorders. This clonotype was observed many times. There are 12 residues in the CDR3. Germline V gene sequence: CDR1 KGHDR, CDR2 SFDVKD. V lost 0 bases and J 12 bases, leaving 8 bases between the germline ends. Synthesis of cDNA used 5'RACE (with 10-nucleotide random UMIs). TCRdb itself ran the 5' RACE reads through MiXCR, one entry per CDR3 protein. The table includes approximately 89,000 distinct CDR3 sequences, 4.3% detected once. Time point specified: longitudinal time-point 3. The sample consisted of PBMCs. The TCR originated in a woman in her sixties with multiple sclerosis. The genes are TRBV24-1 and TRBJ2-1, with no clear D. CDR3 residues: CATSDLVLGQFF. In nucleotides, the CDR3 is TGTGCCACCAGTGATTTGGTTTTGGGGCAGTTCTTC.